These 7 T cell receptor beta chains were all obtained from the same sample, sequenced in a study of identical twins. MiXCR, applied by TCRdb to the 5' RACE reads, yields one record per CDR3 protein. The repertoire holds hundreds of thousands of distinct CDR3 sequences, with 20% to 25% as singletons. This same sample was also taken into another study, of yellow fever vaccine responses in identical twins.

The sample comprised CD4+ T cells sorted from blood. The source is a woman aged 18-29 years in good health.

This clonotype was detected many times. The chain has TRBV10-2 and TRBJ2-4, with D maybe TRBD1 (5 bases). CDR3 size: 15 residues. Trimming left V 1 base short and J 11 bases short, with 18 bases between. CDR1 is WSHSY, CDR2 SAAADI, per germline. The CDR3 DNA follows: TGCGCCAGCAGTGAGTTGAGTCAGGGCTTCAATCTTCAGTACTTC. Translated: CASSELSQGFNLQYF.

This clonotype was counted between two and nine times. V is TRBV4-1 and J is TRBJ2-7, with D unclear. Germline V CDR1 and CDR2: MGHRA, YSYEKL. V gave up 1 base and J gave up 3 bases, with 7 bases separating them. The CDR3 sequence is 13 residues long. CDR3 in amino acids: CASSQVLGYEQYF. Written as DNA, the CDR3 is TGCGCCAGCAGCCAAGTTCTAGGCTACGAGCAGTACTTC.

The sample holds a few counts of this clonotype. The chain combines TRBV5-1 with TRBJ1-1, with D tentatively TRBD1 (5 bases). Germline lookup yields CDR1 SGHRS and CDR2 YFSETQ. The CDR3 consists of 13 residues. V was cut by 3 bases and J by 7 bases, with 13 bases left in between. The CDR3 nucleotides are TGCGCCAGCAGCTCCACCTCAGGGTTTGAAGCTTTCTTT. It is translated as CASSSTSGFEAFF.

The chain links TRBV28 to TRBJ1-1, with a possible D match to TRBD1 (5 bases). Trimming shortened V by 7 bases and J by 0 bases, and 21 bases separated the two germline ends. The germline gives CDR1 MDHEN, CDR2 SYDVKM. The CDR3 length is 17 residues. CDR3 region: CASTPNPGSGMNTEAFF. Written as DNA, the CDR3 is TGTGCCAGCACCCCGAACCCCGGGTCAGGGATGAACACTGAAGCTTTCTTT. The full variable domain, its missing parts supplied by reference TRBV28 and TRBJ1-1, is DVKVTQSSRYLVKRTGEKVFLECVQDMDHENMFWYRQDPGLGLRLIYFSYDVKMKEKGDIPEGYSVSREKKERFSLILESASTNQTSMYLCASTPNPGSGMNTEAFFGQGTRLTVV.

This clonotype appeared a few times. The chain has TRBV7-2 and TRBJ1-1; a weak D match, TRBD1 (5 bases). Germline lookup yields CDR1 SGHTA and CDR2 FQGNSA. The CDR3 extends over 15 amino acids. The V and J ends lost 11 bases and 4 bases respectively, with 23 bases between them. The CDR3 nucleotides are TGTGCCTCCCTCAAAGCGGGGGGTATTTCCACTGAAGCTTTCTTT. This gives the protein CASLKAGGISTEAFF.

The chain joins TRBV6-1 to TRBJ1-1; D ambiguous. With 6 bases removed from V and 4 bases from J, the gap between germline ends came to 15 bases. The CDR3 is 14 residues long. CDR1 and CDR2 from the germline V gene are MNHNS and SASEGT. CDR3 coding DNA: TGTGCCAGCAGCTTCCGGCCCTGGGGCACTGAAGCTTTCTTT. Residues: CASSFRPWGTEAFF.

V gene TRBV20-1 combines with J gene TRBJ1-2, with TRBD1 identical over 9 bases. This CDR3 is built from 14 residues. Germline CDR1 reads DFQATT; CDR2 reads SNEGSKA (reference sequence). V trimming: 6 bases; J trimming: 5 bases; junction bases outside the gene matches: 10. The CDR3 loop is CSATSGTGYYGYTF. CDR3 DNA sequence: TGCAGTGCCACCAGTGGGACAGGGTATTATGGCTACACCTTC.